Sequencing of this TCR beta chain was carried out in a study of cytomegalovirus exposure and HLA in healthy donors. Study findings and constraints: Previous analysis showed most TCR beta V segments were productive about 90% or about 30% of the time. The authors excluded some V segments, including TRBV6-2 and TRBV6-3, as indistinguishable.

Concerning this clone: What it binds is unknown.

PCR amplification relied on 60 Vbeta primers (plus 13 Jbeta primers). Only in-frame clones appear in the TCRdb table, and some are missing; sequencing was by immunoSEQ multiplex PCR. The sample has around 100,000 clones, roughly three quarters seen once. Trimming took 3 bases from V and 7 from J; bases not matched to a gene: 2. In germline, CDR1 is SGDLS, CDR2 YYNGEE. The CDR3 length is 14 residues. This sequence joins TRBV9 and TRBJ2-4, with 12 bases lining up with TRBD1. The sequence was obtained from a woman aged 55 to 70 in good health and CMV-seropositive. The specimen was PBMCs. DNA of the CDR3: TGTGCCAGCAGCGCCGGGACAGGGGGCAACATTCAGTACTTC. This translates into CASSAGTGGNIQYF.